This passage covers 32 T cell receptor beta chains from one sample sequenced in a study of T cells in Graves' hyperthyroidism and ophthalmopathy. RNA transcripts gave rise to amplified TCR beta CDR3 regions. RT-PCR in the first round (using the HTBI primer set) targeted the TCR CDR3. TCRdb called the multiplex PCR reads again in MiXCR, with one record for every CDR3 protein. The repertoire holds approximately 250,000 distinct CDR3 sequences, with about 25% as singletons. The specimen was blood. These receptors all come from a woman aged 40 to 49 with Graves' ophthalmopathy.

This clonotype was detected ten times or more. This chain uses TRBV6-4 with TRBJ1-2; maybe TRBD1 (5 bases). The germline CDR1 and CDR2 sequences are MRHNA and SNTAGT. With 4 bases removed from V and 4 bases from J, the gap between germline ends came to 22 bases. The CDR3 contains 17 residues. The CDR3 sequence is CASSGRSEGDSVYGYTF. The CDR3 nucleotides are TGTGCCAGCAGTGGGAGGTCCGAAGGGGACTCGGTCTATGGCTACACCTTC.

This clonotype came up many times. This chain joins TRBV28 and TRBJ2-5; tentatively, D is TRBD2 (6 bases). Germline V gene data show CDR1 as MDHEN and CDR2 as SYDVKM. V was cut by 3 bases and J by 5 bases, with 22 bases left in between. The CDR3 covers 17 residues. CDR3 loop: CASSFLIRSEGRETQYF. For the CDR3, the DNA is TGTGCCAGCAGTTTTTTGATCAGGAGCGAGGGGAGGGAGACCCAGTACTTC.

This clonotype was counted at least ten times. The chain combines TRBV10-3 with TRBJ2-7; D not resolved. V was shortened by 5 bases and J by 3 bases, with 5 bases between the two germline ends. From germline, CDR1 is ENHRY and CDR2 SYGVKD. The length of the CDR3 is 11 residues. CDR3 amino acids: CAISRDYEQYF. In nucleotides, the CDR3 is TGTGCCATCAGTAGGGACTACGAGCAGTACTTC.

This clonotype was seen ten or more times. The CDR3 spells CASSSQITQYF. In DNA form, the CDR3 reads TGTGCCAGCAGCTCACAGATTACGCAGTATTTT. The rearrangement joins TRBV7-2 to TRBJ2-3; D not resolved. Germline values: CDR1 SGHTA, CDR2 FQGNSA. The V end was cut by 4 bases, the J end by 8 bases, with 7 bases between. This CDR3 is built from 11 residues.

Concerning this clonotype: The junction departs from the called germline gene at one end, perhaps through a read error. The chain carries TRBV7-8 and TRBJ1-5; the D gene is possibly TRBD1 (5 bases). Germline values: CDR1 SGHVS, CDR2 FQNEAQ. The CDR3 consists of 15 residues. The CDR3 spells CASSGQAFGQGLTSF. The CDR3 bases are TGTGCCAGCAGCGGCCAAGCCTTCGGGCAGGGACTAACCTCGTTT. The entire variable domain, with the rest obtained from reference TRBV7-8 and TRBJ1-5, is as follows: GAGVSQSPRYKVAKRGQDVALRCDPISGHVSLFWYQQALGQGPEFLTYFQNEAQLDKSGLPSDRFFAERPEGSVSTLKIQRTQQEDSAVYLCASSGQAFGQGLTSFGDGTRLSIL.

This clonotype was seen at least ten times. The chain uses TRBV12-3 or TRBV12-4 and TRBJ1-5; D is possibly TRBD1 (5 bases). The CDR3 consists of 13 residues. V was cut by 6 bases and J by 8 bases, with 14 bases left in between. CDR3 sequence (DNA): TGTGCCAGCAGCCCAGGGAATCGCGAGCCCCAGCATTTT. Translation: CASSPGNREPQHF.

This clonotype has ten or more counts. The chain joins TRBV28 to TRBJ2-7; tentative D call: TRBD2 (6 bases). Between the trimmed V and J ends, which lost 6 bases and 0 bases, there was a span of 15 bases. Germline lookup yields CDR1 MDHEN and CDR2 SYDVKM. The CDR3 is made up of 15 amino acids. The CDR3 bases are TGTGCCAGCAGCCCCCCGGGGGTGAGCTCCTACGAGCAGTACTTC. Translating gives CASSPPGVSSYEQYF.

This clonotype was seen ten or more times. The chain couples TRBV28 to TRBJ1-5; no clear D gene. The length of the CDR3 is 15 residues. Between the trimmed V and J ends, which lost 6 bases and 1 base, there was a span of 13 bases. Germline CDR1 and CDR2: MDHEN and SYDVKM. The DNA of the CDR3 is TGTGCCAGCAGACTACGTACCGGGAGCAATCAGCCCCAGCATTTT. This gives the protein CASRLRTGSNQPQHF.

This rearrangement joins TRBV12-3 or TRBV12-4 to TRBJ1-3; unclear D gene. This CDR3 spans 14 amino acids. The V end lost 6 bases, the J end lost 2 bases, and 11 bases lay between the germline ends. The CDR3 nucleotides are TGTGCCAGCAGAAAAGACATGGCTGGAAACACCATATATTTT. Residues: CASRKDMAGNTIYF.

As DNA, the CDR3 is TGTGCCAGCAGTCCGCGACAGTCCGTCTCTGGGGCCAACGTCCTGACTTTC. Protein sequence: CASSPRQSVSGANVLTF. The rearrangement links TRBV6-1 to TRBJ2-6; weak D call: TRBD1 (5 bases). V lost 5 bases to trimming and J lost 0 bases, with 14 bases between them. The CDR3 length is 17 residues. Germline CDR1 MNHNS, CDR2 SASEGT.

At least ten counts were recorded for this clonotype. The chain is built from TRBV24-1 and TRBJ2-6; D tentatively reads TRBD1 or TRBD2 (6 bases each). The CDR3 loop spans 19 amino acids. Trimming removed 5 bases at V and 1 base at J, with 20 bases between. Germline values: CDR1 KGHDR, CDR2 SFDVKD. The CDR3 nucleotides are TGTGCCACCAGTGCTGATGAGACAGGAGGGGGTTCTGGGGCCAACGTCCTGACTTTC. This codes for CATSADETGGGSGANVLTF.

This clonotype occurred many times. The rearrangement uses TRBV10-3 and TRBJ2-2; a possible D gene is TRBD2 (5 bases). CDR1 and CDR2 from the germline V gene are ENHRY and SYGVKD. V lost 3 bases, J lost 6 bases, and 5 bases lay in between. This CDR3 has 12 residues. The CDR3 DNA is TGTGCCATCAGTGACGGGGCCGGGGAGCTGTTTTTT. Translation: CAISDGAGELFF.

This clonotype has ten or more counts. This chain joins TRBV20-1 and TRBJ2-2, with 7 bases matching TRBD1. CDR1 DFQATT and CDR2 SNEGSKA come from the germline V gene (reference sequence). Unmatched junction bases numbered 5, after V lost 5 bases and J lost 2 bases. This CDR3 has 14 residues. CDR3 sequence reads: CSAWDSVNTGELFF. The DNA for the CDR3 is TGCAGTGCTTGGGACAGCGTCAACACCGGGGAGCTGTTTTTT.

This clonotype was seen repeatedly, ten times or more. The CDR3 region is CATSDLGGEKETQYF. The CDR3 bases are TGTGCCACCAGTGATTTAGGGGGGGAGAAAGAGACCCAGTACTTC. This chain joins TRBV24-1 and TRBJ2-5; a weak D match, TRBD2 (7 bases). Germline CDR1 reads KGHDR; CDR2 reads SFDVKD. This CDR3 spans 15 amino acids. Trimming pared 1 base from V and 3 bases from J, leaving 11 bases between.

This clonotype was recorded many times. CDR3 DNA sequence: TGCGCCAGCAGCCAAGAAGGGACAGGGTGGAGCACTGAAGCTTTCTTT. Translation gives CASSQEGTGWSTEAFF. V and J are TRBV4-1 and TRBJ1-1, with 9 bases fitting TRBD1. The germline V gene has CDR1 MGHRA and CDR2 YSYEKL. V lost 0 bases to trimming and J lost 4 bases; unmatched junction nucleotides: 6. This CDR3 spans 16 amino acids.

This clonotype has at least ten counts. V gene TRBV24-1 combines with J gene TRBJ2-2; the match to TRBD1 covers 10 bases. Germline CDR1 and CDR2: KGHDR and SFDVKD. The length of the CDR3 is 15 residues. The V and J ends lost 3 bases and 8 bases, in that order; junction bases with no gene match: 5. The DNA for the CDR3 is TGTGCCACCAGTGATCCGGGACAGGGGTTTGGGGAGCTGTTTTTT. This translates into CATSDPGQGFGELFF.

This clonotype has a count of ten or more. The chain has TRBV7-3 and TRBJ2-7; 8 nucleotides agree with TRBD1. CDR3 size: 14 residues. V dropped 9 bases and J dropped 6; count of bases not matched to a gene: 13. Per the germline V gene, CDR1 is SGHTA and CDR2 is FQGTGA. The DNA for the CDR3 is TGTGCCAGACTAGCCAAGGACAGGGTGGCCGAGCAGTACTTC. Translation gives CARLAKDRVAEQYF.

In its sample, this clonotype was seen many times. DNA of the CDR3: TGTGCCAGCACCTCTGGACAGGGAGCCTATGGCTACACCTTC. Translating gives CASTSGQGAYGYTF. The genes are TRBV12-3 or TRBV12-4 and TRBJ1-2; 8 bases line up with TRBD1. CDR3 length: 14 residues. V was pared by 7 bases and J by 4 bases, with 8 bases of the junction left unmatched.

The rearrangement uses TRBV20-1 and TRBJ1-5; maybe TRBD1 (5 bases). V shed 5 bases and J shed 6 bases, with 14 bases lying between them. Germline loops: CDR1 DFQATT, CDR2 SNEGSKA (reference sequence). The CDR3 runs 13 residues. CDR3 nucleotide sequence: TGCAGTGCTGGAGGAAAGGGGAGTCAGCCCCAGCATTTT. Protein product: CSAGGKGSQPQHF.

The V gene is TRBV13, the J gene TRBJ2-2; 7 bases fit TRBD2. The CDR3 covers 14 residues. The V gene end was trimmed by 5 bases and the J gene end by 4 bases; junction bases not matched to a gene: 4. CDR1 is PRHDT, CDR2 FYEKMQ, per germline (reference sequence). The chain's CDR3 is CASSTGGFTGELFF. DNA for the CDR3: TGTGCCAGCAGCACGGGAGGCTTCACCGGGGAGCTGTTTTTT. Looking up the rest from reference TRBV13 and TRBJ2-2 gives the full variable domain: AAGVIQSPRHLIKEKRETATLKCYPIPRHDTVYWYQQGPGQDPQFLISFYEKMQSDKGSIPDRFSAQQFSDYHSELNMSSLELGDSALYFCASSTGGFTGELFFGEGSRLTVL.

This clonotype turned up a few times. The chain has TRBV11-2 and TRBJ2-3, with unresolved D. This CDR3 has 15 amino acids. V lost 3 bases and J 2 bases, leaving 12 bases between the germline ends. CDR1 is SGHAT, CDR2 FQNNGV, per germline. CDR3 sequence reads: CASSLQWGVTDTQYF. DNA of the CDR3: TGTGCCAGCAGCTTGCAGTGGGGTGTCACAGATACGCAGTATTTT. Variable domain in full (rest from reference TRBV11-2 and TRBJ2-3): EAGVAQSPRYKIIEKRQSVAFWCNPISGHATLYWYQQILGQGPKLLIQFQNNGVVDDSQLPKDRFSAERLKGVDSTLKIQPAKLEDSAVYLCASSLQWGVTDTQYFGPGTRLTVL.

This clonotype was recorded many times. The V and J genes are TRBV28 and TRBJ2-7; D is possibly TRBD1 (5 bases). The germline V gene has CDR1 MDHEN and CDR2 SYDVKM. V was trimmed by 8 bases and J by 1 base, leaving 15 bases between them. This CDR3 spans 14 amino acids. CDR3 in amino acids: CASRDFDRSYEQYF. As DNA, the CDR3 is TGTGCCAGCCGAGATTTCGACAGATCCTACGAGCAGTACTTC.

At least ten counts were recorded for this clonotype. This sequence joins TRBV29-1 and TRBJ1-2, with TRBD1 matching over 9 bases. This CDR3 is 13 amino acids long. From germline, CDR1 is SQVTM and CDR2 ANQGSEA. Losses at the gene ends were 6 bases for V and 1 base for J; bases not matched to a gene: 3. The CDR3 here is CSVWTGVNYGYTF. The DNA for the CDR3 is TGCAGCGTCTGGACAGGGGTTAACTATGGCTACACCTTC. Looking up the rest from reference TRBV29-1 and TRBJ1-2 gives the full variable domain: SAVISQKPSRDICQRGTSLTIQCQVDSQVTMMFWYRQQPGQSLTLIATANQGSEATYESGFVIDKFPISRPNLTFSTLTVSNMSPEDSSIYLCSVWTGVNYGYTFGSGTRLTVV.

This clonotype was seen ten or more times. The chain joins TRBV7-9 to TRBJ1-2, with TRBD1 matching 7 bases. Germline values: CDR1 SEHNR, CDR2 FQNEAQ (reference sequence). The CDR3 runs to 12 residues. The V segment lost 4 bases and the J segment 7 bases; nucleotides outside the gene matches: 3. The CDR3 sequence: CASSSTGVGYTF. Written as DNA, the CDR3 is TGTGCCAGCAGCTCTACAGGGGTTGGCTACACCTTC.

This clonotype was observed at least ten times. V is TRBV15 and J is TRBJ2-7; either TRBD1 or TRBD2 may fit D (6 bases each). CDR1 and CDR2 from the germline V gene are LNHNV and YYDKDF (reference sequence). Deletions cut 5 bases from V and 7 bases from J, with 15 bases between. The CDR3 sequence is 13 residues long. The CDR3 region has the DNA TGTGCCACCAGCCTGATTCGGGGGCGGGAGCAGTACTTC. It codes for CATSLIRGREQYF.

This clonotype appeared many times. The rearrangement uses TRBV4-2 and TRBJ1-2; D might be TRBD1 (6 bases). V lost 4 bases and J lost 3, with 15 bases in between. Germline values: CDR1 LGHNA, CDR2 YNFKEQ. The CDR3 is 15 amino acids. CDR3 residues: CASSPTGQFDYGYTF. The CDR3 DNA follows: TGTGCCAGCAGCCCAACCGGACAGTTCGACTATGGCTACACCTTC.

At least ten counts were recorded for this clonotype. The chain carries TRBV5-5 and TRBJ2-3; 11 bases line up with TRBD2. This CDR3 comprises 15 residues. Germline-derived CDR1 and CDR2 are SGHKS and YYEKEE (reference sequence). The V segment lost 4 bases and the J segment 3 bases; nucleotides outside the gene matches: 4. The CDR3 here is CASSPTSGSTDTQYF. In DNA form, the CDR3 reads TGTGCCAGCAGCCCCACTAGCGGGAGTACAGATACGCAGTATTTT.

The chain recombines TRBV12-3 or TRBV12-4 with TRBJ1-1; maybe TRBD1 (6 bases). There are 13 residues in the CDR3. Trimming removed 5 bases from V and 8 bases from J, with 15 bases in between. Here the CDR3 reads CASSPQGKKEAFF. The DNA for the CDR3 is TGTGCCAGCAGTCCGCAGGGGAAGAAAGAAGCTTTCTTT.

This clonotype came up many times. Mismatch with germline at one junction end may stem from a read error. The chain combines TRBV2 with TRBJ1-5; possibly TRBD1 for D (5 bases). This CDR3 region has 13 residues. The germline V gene encodes CDR1 SNHLY and CDR2 FYNNEI. CDR3 in amino acids: CVSRDYSNQPQHF. In nucleotides, the CDR3 is TGTGTCAGCAGGGATTATAGCAATCAGCCCCAGCATTTT.

This clonotype was picked up a small number of times. The genes are TRBV3-1 and TRBJ2-3; a possible D gene is TRBD1 (6 bases). Germline CDR1 LGHDT, CDR2 YNNKEL (reference sequence). CDR3 length: 15 residues. The V end was cut by 4 bases, the J end by 0 bases, with 11 bases between. This chain's CDR3 is CASSLRTASTDTQYF. The DNA of the CDR3 is TGTGCCAGCAGCCTCAGGACAGCCAGCACAGATACGCAGTATTTT.

The table lists this clonotype with many counts. The chain combines TRBV20-1 with TRBJ2-5; 7 positions agree with TRBD2. The CDR3 length is 13 residues. Germline V lookup: CDR1 DFQATT, CDR2 SNEGSKA (reference sequence). V was clipped by 6 bases and J by 5 bases; unmatched bases: 9. CDR3 nucleotides: TGCAGTGCCTTTTGGACTAGGGTCGAGACCCAGTACTTC. Translating gives CSAFWTRVETQYF.

This clonotype was counted ten times or more. The chain is built from TRBV6-1 and TRBJ2-1; 10 nucleotides agree with TRBD2. Germline lookup yields CDR1 MNHNS and CDR2 SASEGT. This CDR3 spans 17 amino acids. J gave up 6 bases and V 5 bases, and 13 bases lay outside the gene matches. This CDR3 reads CASSRSLAGVAVNEQFF. The CDR3 coding sequence is TGTGCCAGCAGTAGGTCGCTAGCGGGAGTTGCGGTCAATGAGCAGTTCTTC.